What follows are 13 T cell receptor beta chains derived from one specimen sequenced in a study of T cells in Graves' hyperthyroidism and ophthalmopathy. Amplification yielded TCR beta CDR3 regions, with RNA transcripts as the source. Researchers ran a first-round RT-PCR on the TCR CDR3 using the HTBI primer set. TCRdb re-derived calls from the multiplex PCR reads in MiXCR, one entry per CDR3 protein. Here the sample spans roughly 520,000 distinct CDR3 sequences, around a quarter being singletons. The source material was blood. These receptor sequences come from a woman in her thirties with Graves' ophthalmopathy.

This clonotype appeared many times. The chain uses TRBV7-2 and TRBJ2-5; the D is unclear. The CDR3 consists of 14 residues. Germline values: CDR1 SGHTA, CDR2 FQGNSA. V was pared by 4 bases and J by 2 bases, with 11 bases between. CDR3 protein: CASSSTGPQETQYF. The CDR3 nucleotides read TGTGCCAGCAGCTCGACCGGGCCTCAAGAGACCCAGTACTTC.

The chain carries TRBV5-5 and TRBJ2-5; D perhaps matches TRBD1 (6 bases). The CDR3 totals 16 residues. Trimming removed 2 bases from V and 5 bases from J, with 19 bases in between. CDR1 SGHKS and CDR2 YYEKEE come from the germline V gene (reference sequence). In nucleotides, the CDR3 is TGTGCCAGCAGCTTTCCGGGACACCGGCGTATCGAGACCCAGTACTTC. Translation gives CASSFPGHRRIETQYF.

This clonotype was counted at least ten times. V usage is TRBV30 and J usage is TRBJ1-2; D uncertain. Per the germline V gene, CDR1 is GTSNPN and CDR2 is SVGIG (reference sequence). The V gene lost 0 bases and the J gene lost 6 bases, with 20 bases spanning the gap. The CDR3 has 16 amino acids. CDR3 residues: CAWSVRRRATVDGYTF. CDR3 DNA: TGTGCCTGGAGTGTACGGCGGCGGGCTACGGTGGATGGCTACACCTTC.

This clonotype was counted many times. V is TRBV20-1 and J is TRBJ1-2; D not resolved. In germline, CDR1 is DFQATT, CDR2 SNEGSKA (reference sequence). V lost 6 bases and J lost 6, with 11 bases in between. This CDR3 has 11 residues. The CDR3 DNA reads TGCAGTGCCCCCAAGGGAAATGGCTACACCTTC. Translation: CSAPKGNGYTF.

V and J are TRBV10-3 and TRBJ1-1, with 7 bases fitting TRBD1. Per germline, CDR1 ENHRY and CDR2 SYGVKD. This CDR3 comprises 16 residues. Trimming removed 10 bases from V and 1 base from J; junction bases left unmatched: 15. The CDR3 region has the DNA TGTGCCACCTCAGGGGCAGGGGGATACTCGAACACTGAAGCTTTCTTT. Translation: CATSGAGGYSNTEAFF.

This clonotype was counted at least ten times. The chain carries TRBV20-1 and TRBJ2-7; D not certain. The CDR3 consists of 12 residues. From germline, CDR1 is DFQATT and CDR2 SNEGSKA (reference sequence). V was cut by 2 bases and J by 0 bases, with 5 bases left in between. DNA of the CDR3: TGCAGTGCTAGACAGAACTCCTACGAGCAGTACTTC. This codes for CSARQNSYEQYF.

This clonotype was counted at least ten times. The chain has TRBV5-1 and TRBJ1-2, with 10 nucleotides matching TRBD1. Losses at the gene ends were 4 bases for V and 8 bases for J; bases not matched to a gene: 11. This CDR3 is built from 15 residues. The V gene's germline CDR1 is SGHRS and CDR2 YFSETQ. In DNA, the CDR3 is TGCGCCAGCAGCCCACTCTCCGGGACAGGGGAGGGCTACACCTTC. Encoded protein: CASSPLSGTGEGYTF.

Details on this clonotype: A read error may account for a junction end that differs from germline. The chain has TRBV30 and TRBJ2-4; D is ambiguous. The CDR3 runs to 16 residues. Germline lookup yields CDR1 GTSNPN and CDR2 SVGIG (reference sequence). CDR3 DNA: TGTGCCTGGAGTGAGGCGTACATTCCAGGCAAAAACATTAAGTACTTC. Translation: CAWSEAYIPGKNIKYF.

This clonotype is a singleton in its sample. The CDR3 sequence: CSAGGRANTEAFF. The DNA for the CDR3 is TGCAGTGCTGGGGGTAGGGCAAACACTGAAGCTTTCTTT. The chain recombines TRBV20-1 with TRBJ1-1; tentative D call: TRBD1 (5 bases). V lost 5 bases, J lost 2 bases, and 12 bases lay in between. The CDR3 has 13 residues. Germline V gene lookup returns CDR1 DFQATT and CDR2 SNEGSKA (reference sequence).

On this clonotype: Likely a read error: the CDR3 ends without its conserved phenylalanine or tryptophan. V is TRBV15 and J is TRBJ1-3, with D possibly TRBD1 on 5 matching bases. The germline V gene has CDR1 LNHNV and CDR2 YYDKDF (reference sequence). V was shortened by 1 base and J by 6 bases, with 19 bases between the two germline ends. The CDR3 runs 17 residues. The CDR3 reads CATSRGTGYFEENTIYV. CDR3 DNA: TGTGCCACCAGCAGAGGTACAGGATATTTCGAGGAAAACACCATATATGTT.

In its sample, this clonotype was seen many times. The gene calls are TRBV18 and TRBJ2-5, with 8 bases lining up with TRBD2. Losses at the gene ends were 1 base for V and 4 bases for J; bases not matched to a gene: 5. This CDR3 spans 15 amino acids. Germline values: CDR1 KGHSH, CDR2 LQKENI. The CDR3 here is CASSPLGGGRETQYF. DNA for the CDR3: TGTGCCAGCTCACCACTCGGCGGGGGGAGAGAGACCCAGTACTTC. Full variable domain (remainder filled in from reference TRBV18 and TRBJ2-5): NAGVMQNPRHLVRRRGQEARLRCSPMKGHSHVYWYRQLPEEGLKFMVYLQKENIIDESGMPKERFSAEFPKEGPSILRIQQVVRGDSAAYFCASSPLGGGRETQYFGPGTRLLVL.

V usage is TRBV27 and J usage is TRBJ2-2; no definite D call. Germline values: CDR1 MNHEY, CDR2 SMNVEV (reference sequence). The CDR3 length is 17 residues. Deletions cut 6 bases from V and 6 bases from J, with 23 bases between. The CDR3 reads CASSPIQARSFPGELFF. CDR3 nucleotides: TGTGCCAGCAGCCCCATCCAGGCCCGATCGTTCCCCGGGGAGCTGTTTTTT.

The V call is TRBV27, the J call TRBJ1-6; D remains ambiguous. The germline V and J ends were trimmed by 8 bases and 7 bases, with 18 bases remaining between them. Per germline, CDR1 MNHEY and CDR2 SMNVEV (reference sequence). This CDR3 comprises 15 residues. The CDR3 nucleotides are TGTGCCAGCGGGCCAGTGGAAAAAGGGAATTCACCCCTCCACTTT. Its protein product is CASGPVEKGNSPLHF.